This TCR beta chain was documented in a study of blood T cell repertoires in COVID-19. The CDR3 has 15 amino acids. Trimming at V came to 2 bases and at J to 2 bases, leaving 4 bases not matched to a gene. Germline V gives CDR1 SGHTA, CDR2 FQGTGA. The authors' processing: Amplification of reference gene primers was used by the study to estimate nucleated cell counts. The table came from immunoSEQ multiplex PCR; TCRdb's copy has only in-frame clones and leaves some out. V, J and clone size derive from that table, while D and trimming were established from the DNA sequence. Counted here are some 97,000 clones, 70% to 90% occurring once; the ten biggest clones make up under 3.5%.

The origin of this receptor is a woman aged 50 to 60 who had recovered from COVID-19. The sample taken for sequencing was PBMCs or T cells enriched from blood (not recorded which). This chain connects TRBV7-3 to TRBJ2-3, with 7 bases fitting TRBD2. The CDR3 coding sequence is TGTGCCAGCAGCTTATCTAGCGGATACACAGATACGCAGTATTTT. It is translated as CASSLSSGYTDTQYF.